This passage covers 25 T cell receptor beta chains from one sample sequenced in a study of cytomegalovirus exposure and HLA in healthy donors. The primer mix had 60 Vbeta and 13 Jbeta primers. The table came from immunoSEQ multiplex PCR; TCRdb's copy has only in-frame clones and leaves some out. The repertoire table contains around 190,000 clones. The sequenced sample was PBMCs. Receptors were obtained from a woman younger than 45 in good health and CMV-seropositive.

V usage is TRBV5-1 and J usage is TRBJ2-1; weak D call: TRBD1 (6 bases). The germline gives CDR1 SGHRS, CDR2 YFSETQ. Trimming cost V 5 bases and J 7 bases, with 16 bases left between them. This CDR3 has 14 amino acids. The chain's CDR3 is CASRGFLQGNEQFF. The CDR3 region has the DNA TGCGCCAGCAGGGGATTTCTCCAGGGGAATGAGCAGTTCTTC.

The V gene is TRBV9, the J gene TRBJ2-7; D is possibly TRBD2 (6 bases). Per the germline V gene, CDR1 is SGDLS and CDR2 is YYNGEE. This CDR3 contains 17 residues. Between the trimmed V and J ends, which lost 4 bases and 3 bases, there was a span of 23 bases. The DNA for the CDR3 is TGTGCCAGCAGCCCAGGGCTCGGTCCCGGGAGAGGCTACGAGCAGTACTTC. It yields the protein CASSPGLGPGRGYEQYF.

V and J are TRBV6-4 and TRBJ2-5, with D tentatively TRBD1 (6 bases). The J call may be in error: the DNA end matches TRBJ2-7 better. The CDR3 loop spans 15 amino acids. Germline V lookup: CDR1 MRHNA, CDR2 SNTAGT. This chain's CDR3 is CASSPSTTGPYEQYF. In nucleotides, the CDR3 is TGTGCCAGCAGTCCCTCTACGACAGGCCCCTACGAGCAGTACTTC.

The rearrangement uses TRBV6-1 and TRBJ1-1; D gene uncertain. The CDR3 loop spans 15 amino acids. Germline lookup yields CDR1 MNHNS and CDR2 SASEGT. The V end was cut by 6 bases, the J end by 1 base, with 15 bases between. For the CDR3, the DNA is TGTGCCAGCAGCTGGTTCGGGGAACCGAACACTGAAGCTTTCTTT. It specifies CASSWFGEPNTEAFF.

This sequence joins TRBV18 and TRBJ1-5; D uncertain. Germline V lookup: CDR1 KGHSH, CDR2 LQKENI. CDR3 length: 15 amino acids. V was pared by 0 bases and J by 2 bases, with 8 bases between. The CDR3 spells CASSPPARRNQPQHF. The CDR3 DNA reads as TGTGCCAGCTCACCACCGGCCAGGCGCAATCAGCCCCAGCATTTT.

With regard to this clone: The sample has other DNA sequences that encode this CDR3 too. The chain uses TRBV5-4 and TRBJ1-2; D remains ambiguous. Germline V lookup: CDR1 SGHNT, CDR2 YYREEE (reference sequence). The CDR3 spans 13 residues. Trimming pared 1 base from V and 4 bases from J, leaving 8 bases between. Here the CDR3 DNA reads TGTGCCAGCAGCTTGACCGGGAGCTATGGCTACACCTTC. Translation gives CASSLTGSYGYTF.

This chain joins TRBV30 and TRBJ1-5, with D tentatively TRBD1 (5 bases). V gave up 0 bases and J gave up 6 bases, with 9 bases separating them. This CDR3 has 13 amino acids. The germline V gene has CDR1 GTSNPN and CDR2 SVGIG (reference sequence). The CDR3 coding sequence is TGTGCCTGGAGTGTACTCGGGGGTCAGCCCCAGCATTTT. Translation gives CAWSVLGGQPQHF.

V usage is TRBV18 and J usage is TRBJ2-2; maybe TRBD1 (6 bases). The CDR3 consists of 18 residues. Deletions cut 3 bases from V and 4 bases from J, with 21 bases between. The germline V gene encodes CDR1 KGHSH and CDR2 LQKENI. Written as DNA, the CDR3 is TGTGCCAGCTCACCCCCGCATGGCAGGGGACCGACCACCGGGGAGCTGTTTTTT. Its protein is CASSPPHGRGPTTGELFF.

The gene calls are TRBV10-3 and TRBJ1-1, with TRBD1 as a possible D gene (6 bases). Germline V CDR1 and CDR2: ENHRY, SYGVKD. This CDR3 is 13 amino acids long. The ends were cut back, 5 bases at V and 1 base at J, with 8 bases in the middle. The CDR3 region is CAISSDRNTEAFF. CDR3 sequence (DNA): TGTGCCATCAGTTCGGACAGGAACACTGAAGCTTTCTTT.

The chain recombines TRBV18 with TRBJ1-2; D unresolved. The V gene's germline CDR1 is KGHSH and CDR2 LQKENI. Trimming took off 1 base at V and 8 bases at J, with 11 bases between the two ends. This CDR3 is 13 amino acids long. The CDR3, as DNA: TGTGCCAGCTCACCACGCCGGGAGGAGGGCTACACCTTC. It yields the protein CASSPRREEGYTF.

The chain joins TRBV5-1 to TRBJ1-1; no clear D. The germline V gene encodes CDR1 SGHRS and CDR2 YFSETQ. The CDR3 runs to 13 residues. Trimming stripped 4 bases from V and 7 bases from J, with 14 bases between. The CDR3 is CASSQPGRLEAFF. The DNA for the CDR3 is TGCGCCAGCAGCCAACCCGGCAGGCTTGAAGCTTTCTTT.

J is TRBJ1-5 and V is TRBV19; D perhaps matches TRBD1 (6 bases). Trimming cost V 0 bases and J 6 bases, with 12 bases left between them. Germline values: CDR1 LNHDA, CDR2 SQIVND (reference sequence). This CDR3 region has 15 residues. The CDR3 region is CASSIDQGSRQPQHF. CDR3 nucleotide sequence: TGTGCCAGTAGTATAGATCAGGGGAGCCGTCAGCCCCAGCATTTT.

The chain uses TRBV27 and TRBJ2-1, with D perhaps TRBD1 (6 bases). The CDR3 loop spans 15 amino acids. Germline loops: CDR1 MNHEY, CDR2 SMNVEV (reference sequence). Trimming left V 3 bases short and J 0 bases short, with 9 bases between. DNA for the CDR3: TGTGCCAGCAGTTTCCAGGGGAACTCCTACAATGAGCAGTTCTTC. Protein sequence: CASSFQGNSYNEQFF.

The V gene is TRBV2, the J gene TRBJ1-1; D remains ambiguous. Germline V gene lookup returns CDR1 SNHLY and CDR2 FYNNEI. V was shortened by 7 bases and J by 1 base, with 13 bases between the two germline ends. The CDR3 runs 14 residues. CDR3 sequence reads: CASTLRVGNTEAFF. The DNA of the CDR3 is TGTGCCAGCACCCTCCGGGTGGGGAACACTGAAGCTTTCTTT.

This sequence joins TRBV29-1 and TRBJ1-2; tentative D call: TRBD1 (6 bases). The CDR3 covers 13 residues. The germline CDR1 and CDR2 sequences are SQVTM and ANQGSEA. Trimming took off 2 bases at V and 4 bases at J, with 11 bases between the two ends. CDR3 region: CSVESGQSYGYTF. The CDR3 DNA reads TGCAGCGTTGAATCGGGACAAAGCTATGGCTACACCTTC.

The chain is built from TRBV15 and TRBJ2-3; 13 bases are shared with TRBD2. CDR1 is LNHNV, CDR2 YYDKDF, per germline (reference sequence). J was trimmed by 1 base and V by 4 bases; bases with no gene match: 2. The CDR3 is 16 residues long. The CDR3 protein is CATSTGTSGGTDTQYF. The CDR3 nucleotides are TGTGCCACCAGCACGGGGACTAGCGGGGGCACAGATACGCAGTATTTT.

The chain is built from TRBV7-8 and TRBJ1-5; the match to TRBD1 covers 10 bases. V shed 8 bases and J 9 bases; nucleotides not matched to a gene: 7. This CDR3 region has 13 residues. The germline CDR1 and CDR2 sequences are SGHVS and FQNEAQ. CDR3: CASGGQGMRPQHF. The CDR3 region has the DNA TGTGCCAGCGGGGGACAGGGGATGCGGCCCCAGCATTTT.

The chain uses TRBV9 and TRBJ1-2; no clear D gene. V lost 5 bases and J 0 bases, leaving 11 bases between the germline ends. This CDR3 has 14 amino acids. Germline V gene data show CDR1 as SGDLS and CDR2 as YYNGEE. CDR3 DNA sequence: TGTGCCAGCAGGGCGGCAGAAGCTAACTATGGCTACACCTTC. Protein sequence: CASRAAEANYGYTF.

The chain recombines TRBV6-5 with TRBJ2-4; the D gene is possibly TRBD2 (6 bases). Trimming took off 4 bases at V and 9 bases at J, with 10 bases between the two ends. The V gene's germline CDR1 is MNHEY and CDR2 SVGAGI. CDR3 length equals 12 residues. Written as DNA, the CDR3 is TGTGCCAGCAGTTTGGGGGGTGGCATTCAGTACTTC. This gives the protein CASSLGGGIQYF.

The gene calls are TRBV6-5 and TRBJ2-5, with 11 bases identical to TRBD1. The tail of the sequence fits TRBJ2-7 better, so the J call may be wrong. This CDR3 spans 15 amino acids. CDR1 and CDR2 from the germline V gene are MNHEY and SVGAGI. The CDR3 spells CASSYSGTGGYEQYF. The CDR3, as DNA: TGTGCCAGCAGTTACTCGGGGACAGGGGGCTACGAGCAGTACTTC.

The chain uses TRBV6-5 and TRBJ2-7, with unresolved D. Trimming took 2 bases from V and 4 from J, leaving 12 bases between them. This CDR3 has 14 residues. The germline gives CDR1 MNHEY, CDR2 SVGAGI. CDR3 nucleotides: TGTGCCAGCAGTTACGCCGATCCTAAATACGAGCAGTACTTC. It encodes CASSYADPKYEQYF.

The genes are TRBV18 and TRBJ2-7, with a tentative D call TRBD1 (5 bases). V was pared by 1 base and J by 0 bases, with 10 bases between. Germline V gives CDR1 KGHSH, CDR2 LQKENI. The CDR3 runs to 15 residues. CDR3 nucleotides: TGTGCCAGCTCACCACTTAGGCAGGGCTCCTACGAGCAGTACTTC. Its protein product is CASSPLRQGSYEQYF.

CDR3 sequence reads: CASSVGGASSYEQYF. Written as DNA, the CDR3 is TGTGCCAGCAGCGTGGGCGGGGCCAGCTCCTACGAGCAGTACTTC. V usage is TRBV9 and J usage is TRBJ2-7; D possibly corresponds to TRBD2 (6 bases). This CDR3 comprises 15 residues. Germline-derived CDR1 and CDR2 are SGDLS and YYNGEE. With 2 bases removed from V and 0 bases from J, the gap between germline ends came to 12 bases.

The CDR3 DNA reads TGTGCCAGCAGCCAAGGGATCGGCAGGCCCGGCTACACCTTC. Translated: CASSQGIGRPGYTF. The chain employs TRBV14 and TRBJ1-2; D ambiguous. Germline lookup yields CDR1 SGHDN and CDR2 FVKESK. This CDR3 has 14 residues. Trimming pared 1 base from V and 8 bases from J, leaving 14 bases between.

The V gene is TRBV18, the J gene TRBJ1-4; unclear D gene. The V gene lost 7 bases and the J gene lost 7 bases, with 10 bases spanning the gap. Germline V gene data show CDR1 as KGHSH and CDR2 as LQKENI. This CDR3 comprises 12 residues. This chain's CDR3 is CASFEGSEKLFF. The CDR3 DNA sequence: TGTGCCAGCTTCGAAGGGAGTGAAAAACTGTTTTTT.